The rows below give T cell receptor beta chains drawn from one sample of a study of human T cells and chemical hapten exposure. TCRdb passed the RACE reads through MiXCR, listing each CDR3 protein once. Here the sample spans 80,000 to 95,000 distinct CDR3 sequences, 9.6% being singletons. The material was whole blood, obtained in connection with sensitization to the hapten diphenylcyclopropenone (DPC). The receptors were gathered from a woman between 40 and 55 years old with alopecia areata. Some clones in this sample may be carry-over from other donors' samples. Both conserved end residues are part of each CDR3.

j_call	v_call	cdr3_aa
TRBJ1-4	TRBV30	CAWGREKLFF
TRBJ2-6	TRBV14	CASSQVTGGSGANVLTF
TRBJ2-5	TRBV11-2	CASSLLQGAETQYF
TRBJ2-7	TRBV6-2/TRBV6-3	CATSHGASYEQYF
TRBJ2-7	TRBV4-2	CASSQGSWAYEQYF
TRBJ2-5	TRBV27	CASSPRGEGETQYF
TRBJ2-4	TRBV5-1	CASSLAPGLNIQYF
TRBJ1-5	TRBV29-1	CSVATGSTDQPQHF
TRBJ2-3	TRBV7-9	CASSSRLEATDTQYF
TRBJ2-7	TRBV6-2/TRBV6-3	CASSDGRGEQYF
TRBJ2-3	TRBV15	CATSRDNTNTDTQYF
TRBJ1-6	TRBV20-1	CSAPTGSSSYNSPLHF
TRBJ1-3	TRBV6-6	CASSGTVTISGNTIYF
TRBJ1-1	TRBV7-2	CASSPTRDPKWAFF
TRBJ1-4	TRBV28	CASSLPGSEKLFF
TRBJ1-1	TRBV29-1	CSVFGLPTEAFF
TRBJ2-7	TRBV27	CASKSIAASYEQYF
TRBJ1-2	TRBV19	CASSIDGQRGYTF
TRBJ2-1	TRBV12-3/TRBV12-4	CASSSTSGPYNEQFF
TRBJ1-2	TRBV4-2	CASSRGAGGGGPGSLPNYGYTF
TRBJ1-5	TRBV7-9	CASSPRGGLHQPQHF
TRBJ2-2	TRBV29-1	CSVERAAGELFF
TRBJ1-6	TRBV6-5	CASSYFGRGPVNSPLHF
TRBJ1-3	TRBV28	CASSRQKRGLASSGNTIYF
TRBJ2-5	TRBV5-1	CASSPVGLAGGLQETQYF
TRBJ2-3	TRBV6-1	CASSARGGGTDTQYF
TRBJ2-7	TRBV29-1	CSVEETDEQYF
TRBJ2-5	TRBV5-4	CASSRTGLETQYF
TRBJ1-2	TRBV28	CASSVGQGARINYGYTF
TRBJ2-4	TRBV11-2	CASSEGLKGILAKNIQYF
TRBJ2-3	TRBV6-2/TRBV6-3	CASSLAMSTDTQYF
TRBJ2-5	TRBV7-8	CASSLAPGTGGLETQYF
TRBJ2-7	TRBV29-1	CSVAQAYEQYF
TRBJ2-6	TRBV12-3/TRBV12-4	CASSRQGAEGLTF
TRBJ2-3	TRBV6-2/TRBV6-3	CACKGETDTQYF